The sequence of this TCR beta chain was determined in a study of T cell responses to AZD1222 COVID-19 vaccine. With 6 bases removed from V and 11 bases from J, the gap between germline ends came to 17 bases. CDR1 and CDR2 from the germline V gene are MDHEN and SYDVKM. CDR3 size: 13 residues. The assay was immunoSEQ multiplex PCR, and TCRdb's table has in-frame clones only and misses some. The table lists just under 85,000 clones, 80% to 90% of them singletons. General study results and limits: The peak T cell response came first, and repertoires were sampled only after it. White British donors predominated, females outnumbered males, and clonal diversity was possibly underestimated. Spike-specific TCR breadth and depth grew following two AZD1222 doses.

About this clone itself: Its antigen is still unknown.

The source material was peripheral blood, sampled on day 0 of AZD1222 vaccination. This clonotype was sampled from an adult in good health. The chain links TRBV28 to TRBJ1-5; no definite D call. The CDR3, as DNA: TGTGCCAGCAGCTTGACTGTAGGGCGGACCCAGCATTTT. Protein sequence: CASSLTVGRTQHF.